Listed below are T cell receptor beta chains from one sample, sequenced in a study of shared clonotypes between healthy human individuals. TCRdb's copy holds only in-frame clones and misses some; the assay was immunoSEQ multiplex PCR. The repertoire holds about 1,900,000 clones, with roughly 95% as singletons. What was sequenced was naive CD8+ T cells sorted from blood. Receptors originate from a young man in good health. Both conserved end residues are part of each CDR3. A D gene is named only where the DNA matches it firmly. Clone size appears in some rows only: once, few, many, or a class for an expanded clone.

D gene: TRBD2
V gene: TRBV19
CDR3 length: 13
J gene: TRBJ2-7
clone size: NA
CDR3 DNA: TGTGCCAGTAGCCGCGGGAGCTCCTACGAGCAGTACTTC
CDR3 protein: CASSRGSSYEQYF

D gene: NA
V gene: TRBV4-3
CDR3 length: 14
J gene: TRBJ2-1
clone size: NA
CDR3 DNA: TGCGCCAGCAGCCATGAACAGGACCCGGATGAGCAGTTCTTC
CDR3 protein: CASSHEQDPDEQFF

D gene: NA
V gene: TRBV4-1
CDR3 length: 17
J gene: TRBJ2-7
clone size: NA
CDR3 DNA: TGCGCCAGCAGCCAAGAGCTAGGCCGCTACGGGGATCACGAGCAGTACTTC
CDR3 protein: CASSQELGRYGDHEQYF

D gene: NA
V gene: TRBV7-8
CDR3 length: 12
J gene: TRBJ1-5
clone size: NA
CDR3 DNA: TGTGCCAGCAGCCGAGGAGATGTCGGCCAGCATTTT
CDR3 protein: CASSRGDVGQHF

D gene: NA
V gene: TRBV18
CDR3 length: 13
J gene: TRBJ2-2
clone size: once
CDR3 DNA: TGTGCCAGCTCCTACCCGGACACCGGGGAGCTGTTTTTT
CDR3 protein: CASSYPDTGELFF

D gene: TRBD1
V gene: TRBV27
CDR3 length: 16
J gene: TRBJ1-2
clone size: NA
CDR3 DNA: TGTGCCAGCAGTTCCCTCTCGGGACAGGGGGCGCGAGGCTACACCTTC
CDR3 protein: CASSSLSGQGARGYTF

D gene: TRBD1
V gene: TRBV5-6
CDR3 length: 12
J gene: TRBJ2-7
clone size: NA
CDR3 DNA: TGTGCCAGCAGCGCGACAGGGCCCGAGCAGTACTTC
CDR3 protein: CASSATGPEQYF

D gene: NA
V gene: TRBV11-2
CDR3 length: 14
J gene: TRBJ1-2
clone size: NA
CDR3 DNA: TGTGCCAGCAGCTTACCGGGGGTCTACTATGGCTACACCTTC
CDR3 protein: CASSLPGVYYGYTF

D gene: NA
V gene: TRBV4-1
CDR3 length: 14
J gene: TRBJ2-1
clone size: NA
CDR3 DNA: TGCGCCAGCAGCCAAGATTCCAGCATCAATGAGCAGTTCTTC
CDR3 protein: CASSQDSSINEQFF

D gene: TRBD1
V gene: TRBV11-2
CDR3 length: 19
J gene: TRBJ2-6
clone size: NA
CDR3 DNA: TGTGCCAGCAGTTCTCCCCCGGGACAGCCGATCTCTGGGGCCAACGTCCTGACTTTC
CDR3 protein: CASSSPPGQPISGANVLTF

D gene: TRBD1
V gene: TRBV7-7
CDR3 length: 14
J gene: TRBJ1-6
clone size: NA
CDR3 DNA: TGTGCTAGCAGCTTAGGGACAGGGAATTCACCCCTCCACTTT
CDR3 protein: CASSLGTGNSPLHF

D gene: NA
V gene: TRBV11-2
CDR3 length: 11
J gene: TRBJ2-7
clone size: NA
CDR3 DNA: TGTGCCAGCAGCTTGAACGGCGAGCAGTACTTC
CDR3 protein: CASSLNGEQYF

D gene: NA
V gene: TRBV4-1
CDR3 length: 14
J gene: TRBJ2-5
clone size: once
CDR3 DNA: TGCGCCAGCAGCTTCGCCCGTTTGCAAGAGACCCAGTACTTC
CDR3 protein: CASSFARLQETQYF

D gene: NA
V gene: TRBV15
CDR3 length: 15
J gene: TRBJ1-3
clone size: NA
CDR3 DNA: TGTGCCACCAGCAGAGATCGGTCCTCTGGAAACACCATATATTTT
CDR3 protein: CATSRDRSSGNTIYF

D gene: NA
V gene: TRBV19
CDR3 length: 13
J gene: TRBJ2-3
clone size: NA
CDR3 DNA: TGTGCCAGTGGGGGGACTCCCACAGATACGCAGTATTTT
CDR3 protein: CASGGTPTDTQYF

D gene: NA
V gene: TRBV29-1
CDR3 length: 17
J gene: TRBJ2-3
clone size: NA
CDR3 DNA: TGCAGCGTTGAAGGGCCCCTCGGGTTAGTGGGTTACGATACGCAGTATTTT
CDR3 protein: CSVEGPLGLVGYDTQYF

D gene: NA
V gene: TRBV2
CDR3 length: 14
J gene: TRBJ1-5
clone size: once
CDR3 DNA: TGTGCCAGCAGTGAAGAAGGCGGCAATCAGCCCCAGCATTTT
CDR3 protein: CASSEEGGNQPQHF

D gene: NA
V gene: TRBV5-1
CDR3 length: 15
J gene: TRBJ2-3
clone size: NA
CDR3 DNA: TGCGCCAGCATCGAGACTAGAGCTAGCACAGATACGCAGTATTTT
CDR3 protein: CASIETRASTDTQYF

D gene: TRBD1
V gene: TRBV29-1
CDR3 length: 14
J gene: TRBJ1-2
clone size: NA
CDR3 DNA: TGCAGCGTTGAGGGGGACAGGGGATTTTATGGCTACACCTTC
CDR3 protein: CSVEGDRGFYGYTF

D gene: TRBD1
V gene: TRBV7-9
CDR3 length: 16
J gene: TRBJ2-7
clone size: NA
CDR3 DNA: TGTGCCAGCAGCTTCCCGGGACAGGGGGAGGCCTACGAGCAGTACTTC
CDR3 protein: CASSFPGQGEAYEQYF

D gene: TRBD1
V gene: TRBV13
CDR3 length: 14
J gene: TRBJ2-3
clone size: NA
CDR3 DNA: TGTGCCAGCAGCTGGGGACAGAGCACAGATACGCAGTATTTT
CDR3 protein: CASSWGQSTDTQYF

D gene: NA
V gene: TRBV6-5
CDR3 length: 14
J gene: TRBJ2-5
clone size: once
CDR3 DNA: TGTGCCAGCAGTTACTATACATCACAAGAGACCCAGTACTTC
CDR3 protein: CASSYYTSQETQYF

D gene: NA
V gene: TRBV6-6
CDR3 length: 13
J gene: TRBJ2-7
clone size: NA
CDR3 DNA: TGTGCCAGCAGGGGGGGCCCCCTCTACGAGCAGTACTTC
CDR3 protein: CASRGGPLYEQYF

D gene: NA
V gene: TRBV7-9
CDR3 length: 12
J gene: TRBJ1-4
clone size: NA
CDR3 DNA: TGTGCCAGCAGCTTAGGAGCTGAAAAACTGTTTTTT
CDR3 protein: CASSLGAEKLFF

D gene: NA
V gene: TRBV7-9
CDR3 length: 13
J gene: TRBJ2-5
clone size: NA
CDR3 DNA: TGTGCCAGCAGCCACGAGTACCAAGAGACCCAGTACTTC
CDR3 protein: CASSHEYQETQYF

D gene: NA
V gene: TRBV7-9
CDR3 length: 14
J gene: TRBJ1-5
clone size: NA
CDR3 DNA: TGTGCCAGCAGCTTAGAAGGGGGGCATCAGCCCCAGCATTTT
CDR3 protein: CASSLEGGHQPQHF

D gene: NA
V gene: TRBV11-2
CDR3 length: 14
J gene: TRBJ1-2
clone size: NA
CDR3 DNA: TGTGCCAGCAGCCCAGGAACGCAAGACTATGGCTACACCTTC
CDR3 protein: CASSPGTQDYGYTF

D gene: TRBD1
V gene: TRBV6-1
CDR3 length: 15
J gene: TRBJ2-7
clone size: NA
CDR3 DNA: TGTGCCAGCAGGCTAAAGGGACAGCTGACTTACGAGCAGTACTTC
CDR3 protein: CASRLKGQLTYEQYF

D gene: NA
V gene: TRBV28
CDR3 length: 14
J gene: TRBJ2-2
clone size: NA
CDR3 DNA: TGTGCCAGCAGTTCTCAGCCGAACACCGGGGAGCTGTTTTTT
CDR3 protein: CASSSQPNTGELFF

D gene: NA
V gene: TRBV11-3
CDR3 length: 13
J gene: TRBJ2-3
clone size: NA
CDR3 DNA: TGTGCCAGCAGCTTAGGCGGACCAGATACGCAGTATTTT
CDR3 protein: CASSLGGPDTQYF

D gene: NA
V gene: TRBV11-2
CDR3 length: 15
J gene: TRBJ1-5
clone size: NA
CDR3 DNA: TGTGCCAGCAGCCTAGGGGCAGGGAGCAATCAGCCCCAGCATTTT
CDR3 protein: CASSLGAGSNQPQHF

D gene: NA
V gene: TRBV28
CDR3 length: 14
J gene: TRBJ2-3
clone size: NA
CDR3 DNA: TGTGCCAGCAGTTTTCCGGGGAGCACAGATACGCAGTATTTT
CDR3 protein: CASSFPGSTDTQYF

D gene: NA
V gene: TRBV5-6
CDR3 length: 16
J gene: TRBJ2-1
clone size: NA
CDR3 DNA: TGTGCCAGCAGCTTGGAGCCGGGGGTAAGATACAATGAGCAGTTCTTC
CDR3 protein: CASSLEPGVRYNEQFF

D gene: NA
V gene: TRBV9
CDR3 length: 16
J gene: TRBJ2-2
clone size: once
CDR3 DNA: TGTGCCAGCAGCGCCCTCGATAGTGTTCCCCCCGGGGAGCTGTTTTTT
CDR3 protein: CASSALDSVPPGELFF

D gene: NA
V gene: TRBV10-2
CDR3 length: 12
J gene: TRBJ2-3
clone size: NA
CDR3 DNA: TGCGCCAGCAGTGGAGGGACAGATACGCAGTATTTT
CDR3 protein: CASSGGTDTQYF

D gene: NA
V gene: TRBV28
CDR3 length: 17
J gene: TRBJ2-5
clone size: NA
CDR3 DNA: TGTGCCAGCAGCCCGTCCCTGGCAGTTCGGTTCCAAGAGACCCAGTACTTC
CDR3 protein: CASSPSLAVRFQETQYF

D gene: NA
V gene: TRBV9
CDR3 length: 15
J gene: TRBJ2-3
clone size: NA
CDR3 DNA: TGTGCCAGCAGCTCCGCCTTAGCGATGGCAGATACGCAGTATTTT
CDR3 protein: CASSSALAMADTQYF

D gene: TRBD1
V gene: TRBV9
CDR3 length: 16
J gene: TRBJ2-2
clone size: NA
CDR3 DNA: TGTGCCAGCAGCGTGGGGACAGGGGAGAACACCGGGGAGCTGTTTTTT
CDR3 protein: CASSVGTGENTGELFF

D gene: NA
V gene: TRBV19
CDR3 length: 16
J gene: TRBJ2-7
clone size: NA
CDR3 DNA: TGTGCCAGTAGTTCCCTCGGGGAGGGACACCCCTACGAGCAGTACTTC
CDR3 protein: CASSSLGEGHPYEQYF

D gene: NA
V gene: TRBV7-9
CDR3 length: 12
J gene: TRBJ2-1
clone size: NA
CDR3 DNA: TGTGCCAGCAGCCCTACTAGAGACGAGCAGTTCTTC
CDR3 protein: CASSPTRDEQFF

D gene: TRBD2
V gene: TRBV4-1
CDR3 length: 17
J gene: TRBJ2-3
clone size: NA
CDR3 DNA: TGCGCCAGCAGCCCTACAGAAACTAGCGGGGGCCCAGATACGCAGTATTTT
CDR3 protein: CASSPTETSGGPDTQYF

D gene: NA
V gene: TRBV28
CDR3 length: 13
J gene: TRBJ1-1
clone size: few
CDR3 DNA: TGTGCCAGCAGTTTATTGGCGAACACTGAAGCTTTCTTT
CDR3 protein: CASSLLANTEAFF

D gene: NA
V gene: TRBV30
CDR3 length: 13
J gene: TRBJ1-3
clone size: NA
CDR3 DNA: TGTGCCTGGACAGGGTTCTCTGGAAACACCATATATTTT
CDR3 protein: CAWTGFSGNTIYF

D gene: NA
V gene: TRBV7-9
CDR3 length: 15
J gene: TRBJ1-1
clone size: NA
CDR3 DNA: TGTGCCAGCAGCCCCCCTTTGAAGATCAACACTGAAGCTTTCTTT
CDR3 protein: CASSPPLKINTEAFF

D gene: NA
V gene: TRBV10-1
CDR3 length: 15
J gene: TRBJ2-7
clone size: NA
CDR3 DNA: TGCGCCAGCAGTGAGTCGCTGGGCAAATCCTACGAGCAGTACTTC
CDR3 protein: CASSESLGKSYEQYF

D gene: NA
V gene: TRBV9
CDR3 length: 13
J gene: TRBJ2-1
clone size: NA
CDR3 DNA: TGTGCCAGCGAAACCCCAGGGTACAATGAGCAGTTCTTC
CDR3 protein: CASETPGYNEQFF

D gene: NA
V gene: TRBV5-8
CDR3 length: 15
J gene: TRBJ1-1
clone size: NA
CDR3 DNA: TGTGCCAGCAGCGGAAACCTTGAGGGGCACACTGAAGCTTTCTTT
CDR3 protein: CASSGNLEGHTEAFF

D gene: NA
V gene: TRBV7-9
CDR3 length: 15
J gene: TRBJ2-7
clone size: NA
CDR3 DNA: TGTGCCAGCAGCTTAGCGCTGGACAGCTCCTACGAGCAGTACTTC
CDR3 protein: CASSLALDSSYEQYF

D gene: NA
V gene: TRBV5-1
CDR3 length: 16
J gene: TRBJ1-6
clone size: once
CDR3 DNA: TGCGCCAGCAGCTTGGACGGCAGCTCCTATAATTCACCCCTCCACTTT
CDR3 protein: CASSLDGSSYNSPLHF

D gene: NA
V gene: TRBV29-1
CDR3 length: 14
J gene: TRBJ2-1
clone size: NA
CDR3 DNA: TGCAGCGTTGGGGAACTAGCTACTTACAATGAGCAGTTCTTC
CDR3 protein: CSVGELATYNEQFF

D gene: NA
V gene: TRBV10-2
CDR3 length: 13
J gene: TRBJ2-3
clone size: NA
CDR3 DNA: TGCGCCAGCAGTGAGTCAGGGGCAGATACGCAGTATTTT
CDR3 protein: CASSESGADTQYF

D gene: NA
V gene: TRBV5-1
CDR3 length: 11
J gene: TRBJ2-1
clone size: NA
CDR3 DNA: TGCGCCAGCAGCTTGGCCCATGAGCAGTTCTTC
CDR3 protein: CASSLAHEQFF

D gene: NA
V gene: TRBV5-4
CDR3 length: 13
J gene: TRBJ2-7
clone size: NA
CDR3 DNA: TGTGCCAGCAGCTTCGAGAAGTCCTACGAGCAGTACTTC
CDR3 protein: CASSFEKSYEQYF

D gene: NA
V gene: TRBV19
CDR3 length: 13
J gene: TRBJ2-7
clone size: NA
CDR3 DNA: TGTGCCAGCTCCCCACCACAGGGCTACGAGCAGTACTTC
CDR3 protein: CASSPPQGYEQYF

D gene: TRBD1
V gene: TRBV7-6
CDR3 length: 17
J gene: TRBJ1-1
clone size: few
CDR3 DNA: TGTGCCAGCAGCTTAGGAGGCACAGGGGGCGTTCGGACTGAAGCTTTCTTT
CDR3 protein: CASSLGGTGGVRTEAFF

D gene: TRBD1
V gene: TRBV15
CDR3 length: 15
J gene: TRBJ2-5
clone size: NA
CDR3 DNA: TGTGCCACCAGCAGAGGGGACAGGGAGGAAGAGACCCAGTACTTC
CDR3 protein: CATSRGDREEETQYF

D gene: NA
V gene: TRBV2
CDR3 length: 13
J gene: TRBJ1-2
clone size: NA
CDR3 DNA: TGTGCCAGCAGTGAAGCGCGGGCTTATGGCTACACCTTC
CDR3 protein: CASSEARAYGYTF